The 30 T cell receptor beta chains below were found in one sample sequenced in a study of T cell repertoires in ileal Crohn's disease. Repertoires were generated with immunoSEQ multiplex PCR, while TCRdb's copy carries only in-frame clones and drops some. This sample has roughly 5,000 clones, with over 75% found just once. The specimen was ileal tissue. Every receptor here comes from an adult with Crohn's disease.

The chain employs TRBV25-1 and TRBJ2-5; 7 positions agree with TRBD2. The CDR3 has 13 amino acids. Germline V gene sequence: CDR1 MGHDK, CDR2 SYGVNS. V shed 10 bases and J 6 bases; nucleotides not matched to a gene: 11. The CDR3 loop reads CATSPGGAQTQYF. The CDR3, as DNA: TGTGCCACCAGCCCGGGGGGAGCGCAGACCCAGTACTTC. Combining the CDR3 with reference TRBV25-1 and TRBJ2-5 gives the whole variable domain EADIYQTPRYLVIGTGKKITLECSQTMGHDKMYWYQQDPGMELHLIHYSYGVNSTEKGDLSSESTVSRIRTEHFPLTLESARPSHTSQYLCATSPGGAQTQYFGPGTRLLVL.

The rearrangement links TRBV19 to TRBJ2-7; 9 bases match TRBD1. Germline CDR1 LNHDA, CDR2 SQIVND (reference sequence). The CDR3 extends over 14 amino acids. V shed 5 bases, J shed 4 bases, and the junction held 6 bases outside the gene matches. Here the CDR3 reads CASSLQGAGYEQYF. CDR3 DNA sequence: TGTGCCAGTAGTTTACAGGGGGCCGGTTACGAGCAGTACTTC.

Only a few counts were recorded for this clone. The gene calls are TRBV27 and TRBJ2-3; no clear D gene. The CDR3 length is 13 residues. Trimming left V 2 bases short and J 6 bases short, with 9 bases between. Germline lookup yields CDR1 MNHEY and CDR2 SMNVEV (reference sequence). The CDR3 protein is CASSLIRSDTQYF. The CDR3 nucleotides read TGTGCCAGCAGTTTAATCAGGTCGGATACGCAGTATTTT.

The gene calls are TRBV5-1 and TRBJ2-5; TRBD2 matches 7 bases. V gave up 0 bases and J gave up 5 bases; unmatched junction bases: 4. The CDR3 has 14 residues. Germline V lookup: CDR1 SGHRS, CDR2 YFSETQ. The CDR3, as DNA: TGCGCCAGCAGCTTGGGGGACTATCCGGAGACCCAGTACTTC. It translates to CASSLGDYPETQYF.

CDR3 DNA: TGCGCCAGCAGCCAGCCCGGGACAAAAGAGTACGAGCAGTACTTC. Amino acids: CASSQPGTKEYEQYF. The chain employs TRBV4-1 and TRBJ2-7, with a tentative D call TRBD1 (6 bases). Per germline, CDR1 MGHRA and CDR2 YSYEKL. Trimming cost V 3 bases and J 4 bases, with 16 bases left between them. The CDR3 is 15 residues long.

The V and J genes are TRBV4-1 and TRBJ2-1; weak D call: TRBD2 (6 bases). Trimming removed 0 bases from V and 7 bases from J, with 22 bases in between. From germline, CDR1 is MGHRA and CDR2 YSYEKL. CDR3 length equals 18 residues. The CDR3 is CASSQERSLDRRGNEQFF. The CDR3 bases are TGCGCCAGCAGCCAAGAGAGGAGCCTAGATCGTCGGGGGAATGAGCAGTTCTTC.

V is TRBV5-1 and J is TRBJ2-5; 7 bases map to TRBD2. The CDR3 length is 14 residues. Germline loops: CDR1 SGHRS, CDR2 YFSETQ. The V gene end was trimmed by 6 bases and the J gene end by 1 base; junction bases not matched to a gene: 6. The CDR3 DNA reads as TGCGCCAGCACACGCGGGGGATTCCAAGAGACCCAGTACTTC. It encodes CASTRGGFQETQYF.

This clone was found once. The chain uses TRBV29-1 and TRBJ2-1; possible D gene TRBD1, 5 bases. The CDR3 has 12 residues. V lost 1 base and J lost 6, with 7 bases in between. Germline CDR1 SQVTM, CDR2 ANQGSEA. CDR3 residues: CSVEAGFNEQFF. CDR3 in DNA: TGCAGCGTTGAAGCAGGGTTCAATGAGCAGTTCTTC.

The CDR3 spells CASSPPNPVELHF. CDR3 in DNA: TGTGCCAGCTCACCACCTAACCCGGTCGAACTCCACTTT. The chain has TRBV18 and TRBJ1-6; D is unclear. Trimming took off 0 bases at V and 16 bases at J, with 13 bases between the two ends. The CDR3 has 13 amino acids. The germline V gene encodes CDR1 KGHSH and CDR2 LQKENI.

The J gene is TRBJ1-2, the V gene TRBV28, with a possible D match to TRBD1 (5 bases). V shed 5 bases and J shed 3 bases, with 16 bases lying between them. The CDR3 is made up of 15 amino acids. CDR1 MDHEN and CDR2 SYDVKM come from the germline V gene. The CDR3 loop is CASSPISREDYGYTF. DNA of the CDR3: TGTGCCAGCAGTCCGATCTCCAGGGAGGACTATGGCTACACCTTC.

To note about this clone: The same CDR3 is also encoded by other DNA sequences in this sample. This sequence joins TRBV5-1 and TRBJ1-6; a weak D match, TRBD1 (5 bases). V lost 3 bases and J 7 bases, leaving 8 bases between the germline ends. In germline, CDR1 is SGHRS, CDR2 YFSETQ. The CDR3 consists of 13 residues. CDR3 sequence (DNA): TGCGCCAGCAGCTCCGACAGCAATTCACCCCTCCACTTT. Its translation: CASSSDSNSPLHF.

J is TRBJ2-5 and V is TRBV13; 9 bases fit TRBD1. The CDR3 length is 17 residues. In germline, CDR1 is PRHDT, CDR2 FYEKMQ (reference sequence). J lost 2 bases, V lost 4 bases, and 11 bases had no gene match. The CDR3 DNA is TGTGCCAGCAGCTCGCTGAGACAGGGACAGGGACAAGAGACCCAGTACTTC. Translating it yields CASSSLRQGQGQETQYF.

The genes are TRBV19 and TRBJ1-1; TRBD1 is a possible D gene (5 bases). The CDR3 loop spans 14 amino acids. Germline V CDR1 and CDR2: LNHDA, SQIVND (reference sequence). Trimming left V 4 bases short and J 5 bases short, with 14 bases between. CDR3 amino acids: CASSRRGGGTEAFF. In nucleotides, the CDR3 is TGTGCCAGTAGTAGGAGGGGAGGCGGAACTGAAGCTTTCTTT.

The chain couples TRBV5-1 to TRBJ1-2, with 7 bases fitting TRBD1. Trimming took 0 bases from V and 1 from J; bases not matched to a gene: 3. Germline assignment: CDR1 SGHRS and CDR2 YFSETQ. CDR3 size: 15 residues. CDR3 residues: CASSLATGDNYGYTF. The CDR3 DNA reads as TGCGCCAGCAGCTTGGCCACAGGGGATAACTATGGCTACACCTTC.

The chain couples TRBV6-6 to TRBJ1-5, with a tentative D call TRBD1 (5 bases). Germline V gene lookup returns CDR1 MNHNY and CDR2 SVGAGI (reference sequence). The V end lost 5 bases, the J end lost 5 bases, and 10 bases lay between the germline ends. This CDR3 is 13 amino acids long. The CDR3 is CASSPDRYQPQHF. In nucleotides, the CDR3 is TGTGCCAGCAGTCCTGACAGATATCAGCCCCAGCATTTT.

The rearrangement joins TRBV7-2 to TRBJ1-6, with 12 bases lining up with TRBD1. The V gene end was trimmed by 3 bases and the J gene end by 9 bases; junction bases not matched to a gene: 6. Germline loops: CDR1 SGHTA, CDR2 FQGNSA. This CDR3 region has 16 residues. The CDR3 is CASSFAGTGGRSPLHF. The CDR3 bases are TGTGCCAGCAGCTTTGCCGGGACAGGGGGCCGTTCACCCCTCCACTTT.

This rearrangement joins TRBV29-1 to TRBJ2-5; D possibly corresponds to TRBD2 (6 bases). Deletions cut 7 bases from V and 2 bases from J, with 14 bases between. The V gene's germline CDR1 is SQVTM and CDR2 ANQGSEA. This CDR3 contains 13 residues. The CDR3, as DNA: TGCAGCGCCAAAAGGGGACTTCAAGAGACCCAGTACTTC. Protein product: CSAKRGLQETQYF.

V usage is TRBV18 and J usage is TRBJ1-4, with a possible D match to TRBD1 (5 bases). The CDR3 runs 14 residues. V lost 2 bases and J 8 bases, leaving 12 bases between the germline ends. The germline V gene has CDR1 KGHSH and CDR2 LQKENI. In DNA form, the CDR3 reads TGTGCCAGCTCACCAGGGGCCCGTGGGGAAAAACTGTTTTTT. Translating gives CASSPGARGEKLFF.

The gene calls are TRBV14 and TRBJ1-4, with 8 bases lining up with TRBD1. J gave up 17 bases and V 2 bases, and 7 bases lay outside the gene matches. Germline V gene sequence: CDR1 SGHDN, CDR2 FVKESK. The CDR3 has 12 residues. The CDR3: CASSQYQGALFF. Written as DNA, the CDR3 is TGTGCCAGCAGCCAATACCAGGGGGCGCTTTTTTTT.

The chain recombines TRBV6-5 with TRBJ1-1; weak D call: TRBD1 (6 bases). The CDR3 is made up of 16 amino acids. Trimming pared 2 bases from V and 4 bases from J, leaving 17 bases between. CDR1 MNHEY and CDR2 SVGAGI come from the germline V gene. The CDR3 DNA sequence: TGTGCCAGCAGTTACCTACGGACAGTAATTCCCACTGAAGCTTTCTTT. Its translation is CASSYLRTVIPTEAFF.

The rearrangement uses TRBV7-2 and TRBJ1-6; D may be TRBD1 (6 bases). The CDR3 contains 14 residues. Germline V lookup: CDR1 SGHTA, CDR2 FQGNSA. The V and J ends lost 7 bases and 7 bases respectively, with 14 bases between them. In DNA form, the CDR3 reads TGTGCCAGCAACACCAGGGGTTCCAATTCACCCCTCCACTTT. Residues: CASNTRGSNSPLHF.

The chain is built from TRBV7-8 and TRBJ1-5; TRBD1 is a possible D gene (6 bases). The CDR3 is made up of 18 amino acids. The germline V gene encodes CDR1 SGHVS and CDR2 FQNEAQ. Deletions cut 4 bases from V and 2 bases from J, with 21 bases between. CDR3 sequence: CASSSSLIGGGGNQPQHF. CDR3 nucleotides: TGTGCCAGCAGCTCAAGTCTTATTGGGGGCGGAGGCAATCAGCCCCAGCATTTT.

The J gene is TRBJ1-5, the V gene TRBV7-9; D gene unclear. Germline lookup yields CDR1 SEHNR and CDR2 FQNEAQ (reference sequence). The CDR3 contains 12 residues. V lost 3 bases to trimming and J lost 9 bases, with 9 bases between them. CDR3 bases: TGTGCCAGCAGCTTGTGGACTGGGCCCCAGCATTTT. Protein sequence: CASSLWTGPQHF. Full variable domain (rest looked up from reference TRBV7-9 and TRBJ1-5): DTGVSQNPRHKITKRGQNVTFRCDPISEHNRLYWYRQTLGQGPEFLTYFQNEAQLEKSRLLSDRFSAERPKGSFSTLEIQRTEQGDSAMYLCASSLWTGPQHFGDGTRLSIL.

This clone has only a few counts. The DNA for the CDR3 is TGTGCCTGGAGTCCCCCAGGCGCCTCCTACAATGAGCAGTTCTTC. This sequence encodes CAWSPPGASYNEQFF. The chain has TRBV30 and TRBJ2-1; no reliable D call. CDR1 and CDR2 from the germline V gene are GTSNPN and SVGIG (reference sequence). The CDR3 consists of 15 residues. Trimming cost V 2 bases and J 0 bases, with 11 bases left between them.

This rearrangement joins TRBV10-3 to TRBJ2-7; D perhaps matches TRBD2 (5 bases). CDR1 is ENHRY and CDR2 is SYGVKD in the germline V gene. Trimming took off 7 bases at V and 2 bases at J, with 12 bases between the two ends. The CDR3 has 13 residues. This CDR3 reads CAIKDGKTYEQYF. For the CDR3, the DNA is TGTGCCATCAAGGACGGGAAAACCTACGAGCAGTACTTC.

This clone was observed a single time. The chain employs TRBV7-9 and TRBJ2-5, with TRBD1 as a possible D gene (6 bases). V was pared by 1 base and J by 5 bases, with 14 bases between. Germline assignment: CDR1 SEHNR and CDR2 FQNEAQ (reference sequence). This CDR3 has 15 amino acids. CDR3: CASSLVGGRGETQYF. In DNA, the CDR3 is TGTGCCAGCAGCTTAGTCGGCGGTAGGGGGGAGACCCAGTACTTC.

The chain carries TRBV14 and TRBJ2-1; D is ambiguous. This CDR3 region has 11 residues. The V end lost 8 bases, the J end lost 7 bases, and 9 bases lay between the germline ends. From germline, CDR1 is SGHDN and CDR2 FVKESK. The CDR3 DNA is TGTGCCAGCGCCGAGTATAATGAGCAGTTCTTC. The encoded protein is CASAEYNEQFF.

The chain uses TRBV5-5 and TRBJ2-1; perhaps TRBD2 as D (5 bases). The CDR3 spans 16 residues. Germline loops: CDR1 SGHKS, CDR2 YYEKEE (reference sequence). V was trimmed by 4 bases and J by 0 bases, leaving 14 bases between them. The chain's CDR3 is CASSRRPVPSYNEQFF. Written as DNA, the CDR3 is TGTGCCAGCAGCCGGAGGCCGGTACCCTCCTACAATGAGCAGTTCTTC.

This sequence joins TRBV10-3 and TRBJ1-6; no definite D call. Germline V gene data show CDR1 as ENHRY and CDR2 as SYGVKD. The CDR3 length is 13 residues. The CDR3 nucleotides are TGTTCCACCACCGAGGGAACCAATTCACCCCTCCACTTT. It encodes CSTTEGTNSPLHF.

The chain joins TRBV5-1 to TRBJ2-1; 8 nucleotides match TRBD2. CDR3 length equals 14 residues. Germline V gives CDR1 SGHRS, CDR2 YFSETQ. V was clipped by 4 bases and J by 0 bases; unmatched bases: 0. The CDR3 loop reads CASSRGGSYNEQFF. The CDR3 DNA is TGCGCCAGCAGCCGGGGGGGCTCCTACAATGAGCAGTTCTTC.